This note documents a single T cell receptor (beta chain) sequence. Its antigen remains unidentified. Libraries for TCRalpha and TCRbeta carried sample barcodes and unique molecular identifiers via 5'RACE. Using its own MiXCR run on the 5' RACE reads, TCRdb lists one record per CDR3 protein. This table has about 170,000 distinct CDR3 sequences, 13% appearing once. The data stem from a study of T-cell memory formation after mild COVID-19. The study, taken as a whole, reports: For contracting clones, CD4+ ones sat mainly in CM and EM, CD8+ in EMRA. Several responding clones turned up in pre-infection memory, indicating that cross-reactive memory may have taken part.

The CDR3 is 13 amino acids. V trimming: 6 bases; J trimming: 4 bases; junction bases outside the gene matches: 8. Germline CDR1 DFQATT, CDR2 SNEGSKA (reference sequence). Sequencing was performed on PBMCs or a T cell subset sorted from them (not recorded which). This chain connects TRBV20-1 to TRBJ1-1; 7 nucleotides agree with TRBD1. The clonotype comes from a man younger than 35 who had mild COVID-19 (a few samples of this study predate the infection). Cell type and time point are not known. In nucleotides, the CDR3 is TGCAGTGCCCTAGGGGGCGCCGGCACTGAAGCTTTCTTT. Its translation is CSALGGAGTEAFF.